This T cell receptor beta chain appears in the sequencing data of a study of vaccination and CD4 T cells after COVID-19. Study summary: Post-COVID specimens were obtained a median 101 days after diagnosis (range 35 to 161). Control cultures were given a CEFX pool, an HIV-1 Nef pool, or no peptide.

Note on this clonotype: Its antigen remains unidentified.

There are 16 residues in the CDR3. V was pared by 4 bases and J by 4 bases, with 17 bases between. CDR1 and CDR2 (germline): SGHTA, FQGNSA. Sequenced with the Oncomine TCR Beta short-read assay was DNA taken from cultured CD4+ T cells. TCRdb reprocessed the PCR reads via MiXCR and lists one record per CDR3 protein. The table shows 9,500 to 15,000 distinct CDR3 sequences, with 40% to 50% occurring only once. Treatment given: approximately nine-day PBMC culture with coronavirus spike peptide pools or control peptides (ViraFEST assay). Before TCRs were sequenced, ViraFEST expanded antigen-specific T cells with peptide pools. IL-2 at about 11 IU/ml and peptide pools at roughly 9.1 ug/ml were added to PBMCs cultured at 1.5 million to 2 million per well.

This chain connects TRBV7-2 to TRBJ2-1; D might be TRBD1 or TRBD2, each matching 5 bases. The sequenced material came from CD4+ T cells from blood, cultured in vitro. The clonotype originates from a human donor who had recovered from COVID-19. This chain's CDR3 is CASSSSGTAVYNEQFF. The CDR3 region has the DNA TGTGCCAGCAGCTCTTCAGGGACCGCGGTTTACAATGAGCAGTTCTTC.